The clone carrying this T cell receptor (beta chain) was seen more than once but under ten times. Its antigen is not identified. Researchers ran the PCR with 60 Vbeta and 13 Jbeta primers. Clones were read by immunoSEQ multiplex PCR, and TCRdb kept only the in-frame ones, dropping some. The sample has tens of thousands of clones, just under 70% seen once. The data were taken from a study of cytomegalovirus exposure and HLA in healthy donors. General study points: In all likelihood, a cluster of highly shared sequence variants was a sequencing artifact. Investigators reported 150 to 200 TCR beta chains as tied to cytomegalovirus. Later analysis showed most CMV-associated TCR beta chains appearing HLA-restricted. Later on, a genetic analysis was performed. It linked a missense variant in DCLRE1C with V- and J-gene trimming of TCR beta.

The CDR3 consists of 13 residues. Germline V lookup: CDR1 GTSNPN, CDR2 SVGIG (reference sequence). Trimming shortened V by 5 bases and J by 4 bases, and 12 bases separated the two germline ends. This chain links TRBV30 with TRBJ1-5, with unresolved D. Material: PBMCs. The origin of this receptor is a woman in her thirties in good health and CMV-seronegative. The CDR3 nucleotides are TGTGCCTGGGCGGCTAGCCCAAATCAGCCCCAGCATTTT. Translation: CAWAASPNQPQHF.